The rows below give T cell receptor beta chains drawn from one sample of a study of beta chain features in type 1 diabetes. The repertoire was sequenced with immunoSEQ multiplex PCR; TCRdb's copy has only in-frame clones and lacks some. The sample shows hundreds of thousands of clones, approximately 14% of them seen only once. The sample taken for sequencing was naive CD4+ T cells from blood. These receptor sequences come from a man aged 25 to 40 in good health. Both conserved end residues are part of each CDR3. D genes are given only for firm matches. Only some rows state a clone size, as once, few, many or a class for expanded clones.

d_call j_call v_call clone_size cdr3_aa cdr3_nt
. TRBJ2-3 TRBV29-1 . CSVDKEVTDTQYF TGCAGCGTTGATAAGGAGGTCACAGATACGCAGTATTTT
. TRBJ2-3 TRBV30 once CAWQRTRGTDTQYF TGTGCCTGGCAAAGGACGAGGGGCACAGATACGCAGTATTTT
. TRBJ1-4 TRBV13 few CASSLGGGVKKLFF TGTGCCAGCAGCTTAGGAGGAGGGGTGAAAAAACTGTTTTTT
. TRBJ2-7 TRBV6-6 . CASSRAQGPYEQYF TGTGCCAGCAGTAGAGCACAGGGACCCTACGAGCAGTACTTC
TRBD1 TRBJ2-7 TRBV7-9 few CASSSIRGQGYYEQYF TGTGCCAGCAGCTCCATACGCGGACAGGGGTACTACGAGCAGTACTTC
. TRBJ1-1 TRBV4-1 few CASSRSFGEAFF TGCGCCAGCAGCCGGTCTTTTGGTGAAGCTTTCTTT
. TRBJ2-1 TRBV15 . CATSGTVAEQFF TGTGCCACCAGCGGTACTGTGGCTGAGCAGTTCTTC
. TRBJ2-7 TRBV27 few CASRLFAAGLTYEQYF TGTGCCAGCCGACTATTCGCGGCGGGGCTCACCTACGAGCAGTACTTC
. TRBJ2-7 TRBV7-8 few CASSYGRGPYEQYF TGTGCCAGCAGCTATGGTAGGGGTCCCTACGAGCAGTACTTC
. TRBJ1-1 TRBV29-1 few CSVVTGTTEAFF TGCAGCGTTGTAACAGGGACCACTGAAGCTTTCTTT
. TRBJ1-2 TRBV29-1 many CSVDADGYTF TGCAGCGTTGACGCCGATGGCTACACCTTC
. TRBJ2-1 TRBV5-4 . CASSPPPQVLRGEQFF TGTGCCAGCAGCCCTCCCCCACAGGTCCTAAGGGGTGAGCAGTTCTTC
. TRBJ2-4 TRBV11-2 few CASSLVHKGPLAKNIQYF TGTGCCAGCAGCTTAGTTCATAAGGGGCCATTAGCCAAAAACATTCAGTACTTC
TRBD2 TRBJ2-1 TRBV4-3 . CASSQLGPGLAGINEQFF TGCGCCAGCAGCCAGTTAGGACCGGGACTAGCGGGGATCAATGAGCAGTTCTTC
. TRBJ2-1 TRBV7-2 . CASTKGGNLYNEQFF TGTGCCAGCACCAAGGGGGGGAACCTCTACAATGAGCAGTTCTTC
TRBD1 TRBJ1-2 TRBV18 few CASSPSRDRGDGYTF TGTGCCAGCTCACCATCCCGGGACAGGGGCGATGGCTACACCTTC
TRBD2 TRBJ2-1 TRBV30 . CAWSPAGVHNEQFF TGTGCCTGGTCTCCAGCGGGAGTCCACAATGAGCAGTTCTTC
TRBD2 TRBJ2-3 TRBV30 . CAWTSGTSGRYTQYF TGTGCCTGGACCTCCGGGACTAGCGGGAGGTATACGCAGTATTTT
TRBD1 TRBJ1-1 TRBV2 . CASRKTGGMNTEAFF TGTGCCAGCCGCAAGACAGGGGGTATGAACACTGAAGCTTTCTTT
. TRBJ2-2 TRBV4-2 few CASSRTRNTGELFF TGTGCCAGCAGCCGGACCCGGAACACCGGGGAGCTGTTTTTT
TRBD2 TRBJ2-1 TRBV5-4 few CASSKSPSGRALNEQFF TGTGCCAGCAGCAAGAGCCCTAGCGGGAGGGCCCTCAATGAGCAGTTCTTC
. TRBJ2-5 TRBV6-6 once CASSWEPTWSGGTQYF TGTGCCAGCAGTTGGGAACCGACTTGGAGCGGAGGGACCCAGTACTTC
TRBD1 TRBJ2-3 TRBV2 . CASSRTGADTQYF TGTGCCAGCAGTCGAACAGGGGCAGATACGCAGTATTTT
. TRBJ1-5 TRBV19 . CASSMEGVSNQPQHF TGTGCCAGTAGTATGGAGGGAGTTAGCAATCAGCCCCAGCATTTT
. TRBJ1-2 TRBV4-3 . CASSQDSLSRDGYTF TGCGCCAGCAGCCAAGATTCTCTAAGTCGTGATGGCTACACCTTC
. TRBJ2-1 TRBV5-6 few CASSDYNEQFF TGTGCCAGCAGCGACTACAATGAGCAGTTCTTC
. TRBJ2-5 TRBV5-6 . CASSYPSSVGQPQETQYF TGTGCCAGCAGCTATCCTTCATCCGTCGGACAGCCACAAGAGACCCAGTACTTC
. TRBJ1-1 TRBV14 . CASSQEGPVWTEAFF TGTGCCAGCAGCCAAGAGGGGCCGGTATGGACTGAAGCTTTCTTT
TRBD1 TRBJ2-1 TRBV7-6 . CASSLVVGRGQNEQFF TGTGCCAGCAGCTTAGTTGTTGGCAGGGGGCAAAATGAGCAGTTCTTC
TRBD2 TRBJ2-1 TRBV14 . CASSPFPGLADNEQFF TGTGCCAGCAGCCCCTTCCCGGGACTAGCGGACAATGAGCAGTTCTTC
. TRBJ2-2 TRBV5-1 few CASSHIEANTGELFF TGCGCCAGCAGCCACATAGAAGCGAACACCGGGGAGCTGTTTTTT
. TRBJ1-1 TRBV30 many CAWSVRALGTEAFF TGTGCCTGGAGTGTCCGGGCACTCGGGACTGAAGCTTTCTTT